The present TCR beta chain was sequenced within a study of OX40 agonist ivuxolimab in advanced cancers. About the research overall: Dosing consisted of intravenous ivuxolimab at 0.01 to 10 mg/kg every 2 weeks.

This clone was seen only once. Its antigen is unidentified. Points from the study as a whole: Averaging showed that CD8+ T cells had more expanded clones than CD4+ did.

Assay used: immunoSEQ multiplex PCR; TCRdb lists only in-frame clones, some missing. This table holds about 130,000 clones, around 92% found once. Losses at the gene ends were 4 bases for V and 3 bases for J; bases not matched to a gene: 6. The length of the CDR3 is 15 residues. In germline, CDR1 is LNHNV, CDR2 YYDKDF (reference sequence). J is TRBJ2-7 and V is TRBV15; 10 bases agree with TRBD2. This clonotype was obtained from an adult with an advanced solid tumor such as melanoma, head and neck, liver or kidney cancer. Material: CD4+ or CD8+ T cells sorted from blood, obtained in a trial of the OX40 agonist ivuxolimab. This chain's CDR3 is CATSTQREGLYEQYF. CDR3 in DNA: TGTGCCACCAGCACGCAGCGGGAGGGCCTCTACGAGCAGTACTTC.